The TCR beta chain under discussion was sequenced for a study of OX40 agonist ivuxolimab in advanced cancers. Profiling relied on immunoSEQ multiplex PCR, and the TCRdb table lists in-frame clones only, not all of them. The sample shows 65,000 to 80,000 clones, 92% of them seen only once. J was trimmed by 2 bases and V by 5 bases; bases with no gene match: 16. This CDR3 has 19 amino acids. Germline assignment: CDR1 SQVTM and CDR2 ANQGSEA. Exclusion applied to patients with autoimmune disease history or systemic immunosuppression. Sample: CD4+ or CD8+ T cells sorted from blood, taken in a trial of the OX40 agonist ivuxolimab. This TCR derives from an adult with an advanced solid tumor such as melanoma, head and neck, liver or kidney cancer. The chain couples TRBV29-1 to TRBJ2-6; 9 bases align to TRBD1. CDR3: CSVTLPGQGFRTGANVLTF. DNA of the CDR3: TGCAGCGTTACACTACCGGGACAGGGATTTCGGACTGGGGCCAACGTCCTGACTTTC.